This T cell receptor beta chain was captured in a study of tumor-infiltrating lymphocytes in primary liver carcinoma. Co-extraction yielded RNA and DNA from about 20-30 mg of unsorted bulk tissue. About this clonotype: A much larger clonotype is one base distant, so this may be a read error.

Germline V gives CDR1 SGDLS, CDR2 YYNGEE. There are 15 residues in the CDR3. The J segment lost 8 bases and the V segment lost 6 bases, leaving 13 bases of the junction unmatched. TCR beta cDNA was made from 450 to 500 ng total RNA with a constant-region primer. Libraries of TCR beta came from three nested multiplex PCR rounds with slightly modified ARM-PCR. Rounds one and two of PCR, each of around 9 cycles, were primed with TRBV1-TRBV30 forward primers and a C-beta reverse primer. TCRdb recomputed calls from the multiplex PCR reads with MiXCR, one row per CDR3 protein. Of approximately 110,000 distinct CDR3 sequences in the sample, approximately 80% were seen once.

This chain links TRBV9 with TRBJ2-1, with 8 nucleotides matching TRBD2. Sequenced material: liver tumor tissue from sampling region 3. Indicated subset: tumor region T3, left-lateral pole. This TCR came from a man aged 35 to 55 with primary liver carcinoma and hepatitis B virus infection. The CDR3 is CASTGLGGRTDEQFF. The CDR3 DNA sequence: TGTGCCAGCACCGGACTTGGCGGGAGGACCGATGAGCAGTTCTTC.